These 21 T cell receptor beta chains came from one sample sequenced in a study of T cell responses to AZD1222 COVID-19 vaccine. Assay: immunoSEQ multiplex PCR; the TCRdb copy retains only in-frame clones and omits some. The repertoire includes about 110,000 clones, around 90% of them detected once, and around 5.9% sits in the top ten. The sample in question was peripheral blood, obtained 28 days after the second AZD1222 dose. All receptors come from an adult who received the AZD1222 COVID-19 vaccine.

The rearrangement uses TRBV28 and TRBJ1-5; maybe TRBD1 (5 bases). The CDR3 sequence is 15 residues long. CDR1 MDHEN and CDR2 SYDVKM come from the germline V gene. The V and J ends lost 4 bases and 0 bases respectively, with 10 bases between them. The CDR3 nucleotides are TGTGCCAGCAGTTGGGGCTATAATAGCAATCAGCCCCAGCATTTT. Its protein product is CASSWGYNSNQPQHF.

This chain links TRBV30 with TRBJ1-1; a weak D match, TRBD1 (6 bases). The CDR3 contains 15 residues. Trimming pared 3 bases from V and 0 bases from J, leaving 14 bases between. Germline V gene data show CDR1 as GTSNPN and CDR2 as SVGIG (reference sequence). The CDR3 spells CAWRRTVIMNTEAFF. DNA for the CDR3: TGTGCCTGGAGACGGACAGTGATAATGAACACTGAAGCTTTCTTT.

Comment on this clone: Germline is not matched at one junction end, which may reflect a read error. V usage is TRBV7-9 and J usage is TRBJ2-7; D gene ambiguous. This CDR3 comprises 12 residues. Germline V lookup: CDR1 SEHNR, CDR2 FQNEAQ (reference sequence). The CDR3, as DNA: TGTGCCAGCAGTTTAGGTCGTGGGGAGCAGTACTTC. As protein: CASSLGRGEQYF.

The CDR3 DNA is TGTGCCAGCGGCCCGCGAGACATATGGGAAGAGTATGGCTACACCTTC. This gives the protein CASGPRDIWEEYGYTF. The chain carries TRBV6-2 or TRBV6-3 and TRBJ1-2; D not certain. V was shortened by 8 bases and J by 5 bases, with 24 bases between the two germline ends. The CDR3 extends over 16 amino acids. Germline V gene lookup returns CDR1 MNHEY and CDR2 SVGEGT.

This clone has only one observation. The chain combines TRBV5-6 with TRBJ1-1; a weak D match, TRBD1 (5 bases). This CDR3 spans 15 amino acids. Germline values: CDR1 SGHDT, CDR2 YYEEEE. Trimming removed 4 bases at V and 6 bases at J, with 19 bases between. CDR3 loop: CASSPPVGGLSEAFF. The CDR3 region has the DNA TGTGCCAGCAGCCCTCCCGTGGGGGGTTTATCTGAAGCTTTCTTT.

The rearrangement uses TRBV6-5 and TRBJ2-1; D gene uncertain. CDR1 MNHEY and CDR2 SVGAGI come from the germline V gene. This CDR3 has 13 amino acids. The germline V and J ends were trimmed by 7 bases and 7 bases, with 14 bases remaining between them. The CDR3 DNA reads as TGTGCCAGCAAACGATCTCTCATGAATGAGCAGTTCTTC. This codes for CASKRSLMNEQFF.

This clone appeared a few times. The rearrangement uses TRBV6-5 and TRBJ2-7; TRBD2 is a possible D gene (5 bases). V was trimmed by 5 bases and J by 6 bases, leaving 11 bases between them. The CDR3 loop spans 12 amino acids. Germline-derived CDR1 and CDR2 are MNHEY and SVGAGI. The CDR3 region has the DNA TGTGCCAGCAGTAAAACTAGTGGCGAGCAGTACTTC. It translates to CASSKTSGEQYF.

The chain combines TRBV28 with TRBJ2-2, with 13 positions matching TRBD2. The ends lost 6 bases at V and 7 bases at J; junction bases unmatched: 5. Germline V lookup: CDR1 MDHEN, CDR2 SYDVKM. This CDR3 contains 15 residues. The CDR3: CASSRTSGSGGELFF. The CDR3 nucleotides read TGTGCCAGCAGCCGGACTAGCGGGAGTGGCGGGGAGCTGTTTTTT.

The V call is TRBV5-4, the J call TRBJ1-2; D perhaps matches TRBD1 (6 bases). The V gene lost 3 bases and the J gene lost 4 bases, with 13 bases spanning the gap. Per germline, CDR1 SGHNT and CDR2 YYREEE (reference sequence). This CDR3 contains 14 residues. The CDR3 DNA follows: TGTGCCAGCAGCTCAATACAGGGCCGCTATGGCTACACCTTC. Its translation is CASSSIQGRYGYTF. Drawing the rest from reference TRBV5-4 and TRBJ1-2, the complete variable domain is ETGVTQSPTHLIKTRGQQVTLRCSSQSGHNTVSWYQQALGQGPQFIFQYYREEENGRGNFPPRFSGLQFPNYSSELNVNALELDDSALYLCASSSIQGRYGYTFGSGTRLTVV.

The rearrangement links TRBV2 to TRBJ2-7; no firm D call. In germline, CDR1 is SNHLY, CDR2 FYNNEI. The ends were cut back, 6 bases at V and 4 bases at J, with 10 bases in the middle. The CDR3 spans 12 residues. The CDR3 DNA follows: TGTGCCAGCAGCCCCTCGAGTTACGAGCAGTACTTC. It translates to CASSPSSYEQYF.

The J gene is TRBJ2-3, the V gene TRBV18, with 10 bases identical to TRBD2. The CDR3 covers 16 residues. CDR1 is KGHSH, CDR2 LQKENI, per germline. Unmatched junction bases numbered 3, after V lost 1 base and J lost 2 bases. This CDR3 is CASSPRLAGATDTQYF. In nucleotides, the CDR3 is TGTGCCAGCTCACCACGGCTAGCGGGGGCCACAGATACGCAGTATTTT.

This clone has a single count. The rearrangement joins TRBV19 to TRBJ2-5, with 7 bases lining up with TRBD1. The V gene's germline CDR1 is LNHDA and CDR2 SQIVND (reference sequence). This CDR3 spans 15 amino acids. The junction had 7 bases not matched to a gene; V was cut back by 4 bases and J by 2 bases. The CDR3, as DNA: TGTGCCAGTAGTAGAGCACAGGGGCGTCAAGAGACCCAGTACTTC. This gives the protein CASSRAQGRQETQYF.

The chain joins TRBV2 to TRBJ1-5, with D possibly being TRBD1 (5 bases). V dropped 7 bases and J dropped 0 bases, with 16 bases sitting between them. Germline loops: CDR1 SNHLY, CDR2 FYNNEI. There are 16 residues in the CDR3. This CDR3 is CASTSGVGYSNQPQHF. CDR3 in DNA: TGTGCCAGCACCTCGGGGGTCGGCTATAGCAATCAGCCCCAGCATTTT.

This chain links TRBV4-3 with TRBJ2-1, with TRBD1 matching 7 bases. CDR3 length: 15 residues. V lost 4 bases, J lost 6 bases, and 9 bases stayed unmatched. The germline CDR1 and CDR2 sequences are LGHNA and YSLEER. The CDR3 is CASSLRQGIVNEQFF. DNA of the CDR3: TGCGCCAGCAGCCTTCGACAGGGAATTGTCAATGAGCAGTTCTTC.

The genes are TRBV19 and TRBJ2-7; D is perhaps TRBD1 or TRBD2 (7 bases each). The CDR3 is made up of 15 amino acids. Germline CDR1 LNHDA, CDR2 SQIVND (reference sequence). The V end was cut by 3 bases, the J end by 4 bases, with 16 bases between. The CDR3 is CASSIRGGGAYEQYF. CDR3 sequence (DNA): TGTGCCAGTAGTATCAGGGGAGGGGGCGCATACGAGCAGTACTTC. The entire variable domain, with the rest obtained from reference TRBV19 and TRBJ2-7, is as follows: DGGITQSPKYLFRKEGQNVTLSCEQNLNHDAMYWYRQDPGQGLRLIYYSQIVNDFQKGDIAEGYSVSREKKESFPLTVTSAQKNPTAFYLCASSIRGGGAYEQYFGPGTRLTVT.

CDR3 loop: CASCPDMNSPLHF. As DNA, the CDR3 is TGTGCCAGCTGCCCAGACATGAATTCACCCCTCCACTTT. The V call is TRBV6-5, the J call TRBJ1-6; D is uncertain. The germline CDR1 and CDR2 sequences are MNHEY and SVGAGI. V dropped 8 bases and J dropped 7 bases, with 12 bases sitting between them. The CDR3 contains 13 residues.

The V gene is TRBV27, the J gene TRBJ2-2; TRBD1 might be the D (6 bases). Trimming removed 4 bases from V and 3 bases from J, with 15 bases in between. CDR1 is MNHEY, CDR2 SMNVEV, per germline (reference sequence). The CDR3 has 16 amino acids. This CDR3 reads CASSYRPRGDTGELFF. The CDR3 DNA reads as TGTGCCAGCAGTTACCGGCCCAGGGGTGACACCGGGGAGCTGTTTTTT.

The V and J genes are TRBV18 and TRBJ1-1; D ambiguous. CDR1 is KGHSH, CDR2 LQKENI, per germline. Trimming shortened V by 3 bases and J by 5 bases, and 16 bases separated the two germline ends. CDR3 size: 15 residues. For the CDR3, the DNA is TGTGCCAGCTCACCGACGATGGGGTATTGGACTGAAGCTTTCTTT. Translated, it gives CASSPTMGYWTEAFF.

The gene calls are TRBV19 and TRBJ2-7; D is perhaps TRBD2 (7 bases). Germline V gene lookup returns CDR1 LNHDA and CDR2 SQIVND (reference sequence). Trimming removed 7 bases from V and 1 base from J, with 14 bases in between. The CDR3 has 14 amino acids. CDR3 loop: CASTLGGDSYEQYF. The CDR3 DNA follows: TGTGCCAGTACCCTAGGGGGGGATTCCTACGAGCAGTACTTC.

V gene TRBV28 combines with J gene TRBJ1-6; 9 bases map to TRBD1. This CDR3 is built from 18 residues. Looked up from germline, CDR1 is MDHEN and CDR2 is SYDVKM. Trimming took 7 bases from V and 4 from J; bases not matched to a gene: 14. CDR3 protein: CASTSIGQGRSYNSPLHF. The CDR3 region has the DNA TGTGCCAGCACCTCTATCGGACAGGGGCGCTCTTATAATTCACCCCTCCACTTT.

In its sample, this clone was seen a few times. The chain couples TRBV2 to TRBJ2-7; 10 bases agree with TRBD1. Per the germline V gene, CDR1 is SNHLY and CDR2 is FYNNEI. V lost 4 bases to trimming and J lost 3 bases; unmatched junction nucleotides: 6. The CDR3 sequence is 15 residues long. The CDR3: CASSGDRGSYYEQYF. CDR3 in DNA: TGTGCCAGCAGTGGGGACAGGGGCTCCTACTACGAGCAGTACTTC.